The 22 T cell receptor beta chains below all came from one sample that was sequenced in a study of blood T cell repertoires in COVID-19 (dated by TCRdb to the early 2020s). Library construction relied on the immunoSEQ multiplex PCR assay. TCRdb carries this immuneACCESS record with in-frame sequences only. Its versions omit some clonotypes, under half of them owing to an unresolved V gene in the studies checked, with the rest unexplained. The sample contains about 300,000 clones, around 86% of them found a single time. 3.5% to 4.5% of the sample lies in the top ten. The sample taken for sequencing was PBMCs or T cells enriched from blood (not recorded which). These receptors were taken from a young man who had recovered from COVID-19.

V and J are TRBV30 and TRBJ1-2; D is possibly TRBD1 (5 bases). Trimming removed 4 bases at V and 7 bases at J, with 16 bases between. Germline V gene data show CDR1 as GTSNPN and CDR2 as SVGIG (reference sequence). The CDR3 is made up of 13 amino acids. CDR3 nucleotides: TGTGCCTGGACCCCCGGTACGGGGGTTGGCTACACCTTC. Translation: CAWTPGTGVGYTF.

The chain uses TRBV6-4 and TRBJ2-5, with 13 bases fitting TRBD2. Losses at the gene ends were 4 bases for V and 5 bases for J; bases not matched to a gene: 4. The CDR3 totals 15 residues. Germline V gene sequence: CDR1 MRHNA, CDR2 SNTAGT. The CDR3 is CASSAGTSGAETQYF. The CDR3 DNA is TGTGCCAGCAGTGCCGGGACTAGCGGGGCGGAGACCCAGTACTTC.

The gene calls are TRBV28 and TRBJ2-7; possible D gene TRBD1, 6 bases. The V end lost 6 bases, the J end lost 3 bases, and 15 bases lay between the germline ends. CDR1 and CDR2 from the germline V gene are MDHEN and SYDVKM. This CDR3 spans 14 amino acids. The CDR3 is CASSRPDSYYEQYF. In DNA, the CDR3 is TGTGCCAGCAGCCGCCCGGACAGCTACTACGAGCAGTACTTC.

A remark on this clone: In the same sample, other DNA sequences code for this CDR3. The chain joins TRBV20-1 to TRBJ2-7, with TRBD2 matching over 9 bases. The V gene end was trimmed by 3 bases and the J gene end by 2 bases; junction bases not matched to a gene: 5. This CDR3 has 14 amino acids. Germline V gives CDR1 DFQATT, CDR2 SNEGSKA (reference sequence). The CDR3 DNA reads TGCAGTGCTAGTCGGGCGGGGGGGACCTACGAGCAGTACTTC. Protein sequence: CSASRAGGTYEQYF.

The rearrangement links TRBV28 to TRBJ2-7; 12 bases match TRBD1. From germline, CDR1 is MDHEN and CDR2 SYDVKM. The CDR3 extends over 15 amino acids. J gave up 2 bases and V 6 bases, and 5 bases lay outside the gene matches. The chain's CDR3 is CASRPRDRGPYEQYF. The CDR3 DNA reads TGTGCCAGCAGGCCCCGGGACAGGGGGCCCTACGAGCAGTACTTC.

The chain joins TRBV9 to TRBJ2-5, with TRBD2 as a possible D gene (8 bases). Germline V gives CDR1 SGDLS, CDR2 YYNGEE. This CDR3 region has 14 residues. V gave up 7 bases and J gave up 4 bases, with 17 bases separating them. CDR3 coding DNA: TGTGCCAGCTCAGACAGGGCGGGGGGAGAGACCCAGTACTTC. It specifies CASSDRAGGETQYF.

The rearrangement uses TRBV30 and TRBJ2-3; a weak D match, TRBD2 (7 bases). Trimming stripped 0 bases from V and 5 bases from J, with 15 bases between. Germline values: CDR1 GTSNPN, CDR2 SVGIG (reference sequence). This CDR3 region has 15 residues. The CDR3 loop reads CAWSVLGGRGDTQYF. CDR3 sequence (DNA): TGTGCCTGGAGTGTACTGGGGGGGCGAGGAGATACGCAGTATTTT.

This clone was seen just once. This sequence joins TRBV6-4 and TRBJ1-3; 10 bases line up with TRBD1. Germline loops: CDR1 MRHNA, CDR2 SNTAGT. The CDR3 is 18 residues long. With 3 bases clipped from V and 4 bases from J, the junction kept 12 bases outside the gene matches. CDR3 sequence: CASSDGLDRGRVGNTIYF. The DNA of the CDR3 is TGTGCCAGCAGTGATGGATTAGACAGGGGGCGCGTGGGAAACACCATATATTTT.

V and J are TRBV12-3 or TRBV12-4 and TRBJ1-1, with 8 bases that match TRBD1. V shed 8 bases and J 4 bases; nucleotides not matched to a gene: 6. The CDR3 is 13 residues long. The CDR3 here is CASSSTGGTEAFF. In DNA, the CDR3 is TGTGCCAGCTCATCTACAGGGGGCACTGAAGCTTTCTTT.

V gene TRBV5-1 combines with J gene TRBJ2-3, with D hard to call. Trimming took 0 bases from V and 1 from J, leaving 15 bases between them. The CDR3 has 17 amino acids. Germline V gives CDR1 SGHRS, CDR2 YFSETQ. The CDR3 loop is CASSLAVQNWGTDTQYF. Here the CDR3 DNA reads TGCGCCAGCAGCTTGGCCGTACAGAATTGGGGCACAGATACGCAGTATTTT.

In its sample, this clone was seen once. CDR3 residues: CASSPLAGGLGNTEAFF. The CDR3 DNA reads TGTGCCAGCTCACCTCTGGCAGGGGGCTTAGGGAACACTGAAGCTTTCTTT. V and J are TRBV18 and TRBJ1-1; 8 bases agree with TRBD1. The CDR3 contains 17 residues. V was pared by 3 bases and J by 1 base, with 10 bases of the junction left unmatched. The germline V gene has CDR1 KGHSH and CDR2 LQKENI.

V gene TRBV15 combines with J gene TRBJ1-2; 9 bases align to TRBD1. Germline values: CDR1 LNHNV, CDR2 YYDKDF (reference sequence). V was pared by 6 bases and J by 3 bases, with 5 bases of the junction left unmatched. The CDR3 totals 14 residues. CDR3 sequence reads: CATSYRTGDYGYTF. DNA of the CDR3: TGTGCCACCAGTTATAGGACAGGGGACTATGGCTACACCTTC.

The V call is TRBV5-1, the J call TRBJ1-1, with 7 bases fitting TRBD1. The trim removed 3 bases at V and 0 bases at J, leaving 11 bases unmatched. The CDR3 loop spans 17 amino acids. Germline CDR1 and CDR2: SGHRS and YFSETQ. The CDR3 reads CASSSRTGLNLNTEAFF. CDR3 sequence (DNA): TGCGCCAGCAGCTCGAGGACAGGCCTAAACTTGAACACTGAAGCTTTCTTT. The full variable domain, in which reference TRBV5-1 and TRBJ1-1 provide the parts outside the CDR3, is KAGVTQTPRYLIKTRGQQVTLSCSPISGHRSVSWYQQTPGQGLQFLFEYFSETQRNKGNFPGRFSGRQFSNSRSEMNVSTLELGDSALYLCASSSRTGLNLNTEAFFGQGTRLTVV.

This chain connects TRBV5-8 to TRBJ2-3; 7 nucleotides match TRBD1. CDR3 length equals 17 residues. V shed 5 bases, J shed 5 bases, and the junction held 17 bases outside the gene matches. Germline V gives CDR1 SGHTS, CDR2 YDEGEE. The CDR3 sequence is CASRHRQGTRWEDTQYF. The CDR3 region has the DNA TGTGCCAGCAGACATCGACAGGGAACGCGGTGGGAAGATACGCAGTATTTT.

The chain uses TRBV5-1 and TRBJ2-2, with D perhaps matching TRBD1 (5 bases). The CDR3 is made up of 16 amino acids. Germline loops: CDR1 SGHRS, CDR2 YFSETQ. V was shortened by 2 bases and J by 1 base, with 12 bases between the two germline ends. The CDR3 DNA follows: TGCGCCAGCAGCTTACAGGCTTCGAGGAACACCGGGGAGCTGTTTTTT. Its protein product is CASSLQASRNTGELFF.

The chain is built from TRBV6-5 and TRBJ1-5; D uncertain. Trimming took 4 bases from V and 1 from J, leaving 5 bases between them. The CDR3 totals 13 residues. Germline V gives CDR1 MNHEY, CDR2 SVGAGI. DNA for the CDR3: TGTGCCAGCAGTTCTAACAGCAATCAGCCCCAGCATTTT. This sequence encodes CASSSNSNQPQHF.

The chain carries TRBV5-4 and TRBJ2-2; 7 bases are shared with TRBD2. Germline V gene data show CDR1 as SGHNT and CDR2 as YYREEE (reference sequence). V lost 4 bases, J lost 3 bases, and 9 bases stayed unmatched. This CDR3 region has 16 residues. Here the CDR3 DNA reads TGTGCCAGCAGCCCCGCGGCGGGAGAAGACACCGGGGAGCTGTTTTTT. Its protein is CASSPAAGEDTGELFF.

V and J are TRBV12-3 or TRBV12-4 and TRBJ1-5; TRBD1 might be the D (5 bases). V lost 5 bases, J lost 6 bases, and 11 bases lay in between. The CDR3 length is 13 residues. CDR3 DNA sequence: TGTGCCAGCAGTCAGGGTACGGGTCAGCCCCAGCATTTT. Translation: CASSQGTGQPQHF.

The chain is built from TRBV19 and TRBJ1-1; D uncertain. From germline, CDR1 is LNHDA and CDR2 SQIVND (reference sequence). CDR3 length: 13 residues. V lost 5 bases to trimming and J lost 4 bases, with 11 bases between them. The CDR3 DNA sequence: TGTGCCAGTAGTCCTATCGCCCCCACTGAAGCTTTCTTT. It encodes CASSPIAPTEAFF.

The CDR3 here is CASSLEGTGNSPLHF. The DNA of the CDR3 is TGTGCCAGCAGCTTAGAGGGGACAGGGAATTCACCCCTCCACTTT. This rearrangement joins TRBV13 to TRBJ1-6; 9 bases are a match to TRBD1. The CDR3 is 15 residues long. Germline loops: CDR1 PRHDT, CDR2 FYEKMQ (reference sequence). The V segment lost 1 base and the J segment 7 bases; nucleotides outside the gene matches: 2.

The chain combines TRBV11-2 with TRBJ2-7; possibly TRBD1 for D (6 bases). This CDR3 region has 13 residues. V shed 5 bases and J shed 2 bases, with 10 bases lying between them. CDR1 is SGHAT, CDR2 FQNNGV, per germline. CDR3 sequence reads: CASSLGAPYEQYF. CDR3 nucleotides: TGTGCCAGCAGCCTGGGGGCCCCCTACGAGCAGTACTTC.

The chain is built from TRBV4-1 and TRBJ2-1, with TRBD2 identical over 8 bases. CDR1 and CDR2 from the germline V gene are MGHRA and YSYEKL. J lost 3 bases, V lost 4 bases, and 5 bases had no gene match. The CDR3 extends over 15 amino acids. For the CDR3, the DNA is TGCGCCAGCAGCCCGCGGGGGGCCGGCTACAATGAGCAGTTCTTC. Translating gives CASSPRGAGYNEQFF.